The 14 T cell receptor beta chains reported below all come from one sample, sequenced in a study of cytomegalovirus exposure and HLA in healthy donors. Primers for the PCR totalled 60 Vbeta and 13 Jbeta. Profiled with immunoSEQ multiplex PCR; TCRdb holds only in-frame clones, not every one. The table shows fewer than 150,000 clones, with more than 80% occurring only once. Sequencing input: PBMCs. Receptors originate from a woman in her 30s in good health and CMV-seropositive.

The chain joins TRBV28 to TRBJ2-7, with a weak D call TRBD1 (5 bases). CDR1 MDHEN and CDR2 SYDVKM come from the germline V gene. Trimming took 6 bases from V and 2 from J, leaving 14 bases between them. The CDR3 has 14 amino acids. CDR3 amino acids: CASRGVWAAYEQYF. The CDR3 DNA follows: TGTGCCAGCAGAGGGGTCTGGGCCGCCTACGAGCAGTACTTC.

The V call is TRBV7-9, the J call TRBJ2-3; TRBD2 agrees at 13 bases. The junction had 12 bases not matched to a gene; V was cut back by 4 bases and J by 5 bases. CDR3 size: 18 residues. In germline, CDR1 is SEHNR, CDR2 FQNEAQ (reference sequence). As DNA, the CDR3 is TGTGCCAGCAGCTATGGACTAGCGGGGGCGCTCGGGGTAGATACGCAGTATTTT. This encodes CASSYGLAGALGVDTQYF.

The chain uses TRBV28 and TRBJ1-1; 8 bases map to TRBD1. V lost 0 bases, J lost 3 bases, and 3 bases stayed unmatched. Germline values: CDR1 MDHEN, CDR2 SYDVKM. The CDR3 runs to 15 residues. CDR3 loop: CASSLWTGEHTEAFF. For the CDR3, the DNA is TGTGCCAGCAGTTTATGGACAGGGGAACACACTGAAGCTTTCTTT.

V is TRBV5-6 and J is TRBJ2-3, with D perhaps TRBD2 (5 bases). The CDR3 spans 13 residues. V was clipped by 1 base and J by 5 bases, with 8 bases between them. Germline values: CDR1 SGHDT, CDR2 YYEEEE. CDR3 DNA sequence: TGTGCCAGCAGCTTGTACGGGGTAGATACGCAGTATTTT. Its translation: CASSLYGVDTQYF.

V usage is TRBV16 and J usage is TRBJ2-1; 9 nucleotides align to TRBD2. The CDR3 consists of 15 residues. V lost 4 bases to trimming and J lost 6 bases; unmatched junction nucleotides: 7. The germline V gene encodes CDR1 KGHSY and CDR2 FQNENV. Here the CDR3 reads CASSRGGASFNEQFF. In DNA form, the CDR3 reads TGTGCCAGCAGCCGCGGGGGGGCTTCTTTCAATGAGCAGTTCTTC.

The rearrangement uses TRBV29-1 and TRBJ2-7, with 7 bases fitting TRBD1. CDR3 size: 15 residues. The junction had 9 bases not matched to a gene; V was cut back by 4 bases and J by 0 bases. Germline CDR1 and CDR2: SQVTM and ANQGSEA. The CDR3 reads CSVAPGTALSYEQYF. For the CDR3, the DNA is TGCAGCGTTGCCCCCGGGACAGCCCTCTCCTACGAGCAGTACTTC.

V gene TRBV12-5 combines with J gene TRBJ1-1; D is perhaps TRBD1 (6 bases). There are 16 residues in the CDR3. V lost 0 bases to trimming and J lost 4 bases, with 15 bases between them. Germline CDR1 reads LGHNT; CDR2 reads FRNRAP. CDR3 DNA: TGTGCTAGTGGTTTGGTATTGGGGGGGCTAAGCACTGAAGCTTTCTTT. This encodes CASGLVLGGLSTEAFF.

The chain combines TRBV9 with TRBJ2-3, with D possibly being TRBD1 (5 bases). The V gene lost 0 bases and the J gene lost 5 bases, with 13 bases spanning the gap. Germline lookup yields CDR1 SGDLS and CDR2 YYNGEE. There are 15 residues in the CDR3. CDR3 nucleotides: TGTGCCAGCAGCGTAGTTAGCTTCCAGGGAGATACGCAGTATTTT. Amino acids: CASSVVSFQGDTQYF.

The CDR3 DNA sequence: TGCGCCAGCAGCTTGTCTGCGTATATCTACAATGAGCAGTTCTTC. It translates to CASSLSAYIYNEQFF. The rearrangement links TRBV5-1 to TRBJ2-1, with D uncertain. The ends were cut back, 1 base at V and 3 bases at J, with 11 bases in the middle. Germline V lookup: CDR1 SGHRS, CDR2 YFSETQ. CDR3 length: 15 amino acids. Full variable domain (outside the CDR3, taken from reference TRBV5-1 and TRBJ2-1): KAGVTQTPRYLIKTRGQQVTLSCSPISGHRSVSWYQQTPGQGLQFLFEYFSETQRNKGNFPGRFSGRQFSNSRSEMNVSTLELGDSALYLCASSLSAYIYNEQFFGPGTRLTVL.

In the case of this clone: Other DNA sequences in the sample encode the same CDR3. The chain links TRBV25-1 to TRBJ1-1; perhaps TRBD1 as D (5 bases). Deletions cut 0 bases from V and 3 bases from J, with 14 bases between. This CDR3 comprises 16 residues. CDR1 MGHDK and CDR2 SYGVNS come from the germline V gene. CDR3 loop: CASSEYFAGYDTEAFF. As DNA, the CDR3 is TGTGCCAGCAGTGAATATTTTGCAGGGTATGACACTGAAGCTTTCTTT.

This chain uses TRBV14 with TRBJ1-1; D call uncertain. This CDR3 is 16 amino acids long. Germline V gene lookup returns CDR1 SGHDN and CDR2 FVKESK. Trimming shortened V by 0 bases and J by 1 base, and 12 bases separated the two germline ends. Written as DNA, the CDR3 is TGTGCCAGCAGCCAAGATATGGGAGCCGCGAACACTGAAGCTTTCTTT. Its protein is CASSQDMGAANTEAFF.

The genes are TRBV5-4 and TRBJ2-3; D is perhaps TRBD1 (6 bases). Germline V CDR1 and CDR2: SGHNT, YYREEE (reference sequence). The CDR3 runs to 13 residues. The germline V and J ends were trimmed by 4 bases and 3 bases, with 9 bases remaining between them. CDR3 nucleotides: TGTGCCAGCAGCGATCAGGGGACAGATACGCAGTATTTT. It codes for CASSDQGTDTQYF.

This clone occurred once. The chain is built from TRBV10-1 and TRBJ2-3; possible D gene TRBD2, 5 bases. This CDR3 contains 14 residues. Germline V gene sequence: CDR1 WNHNN, CDR2 SYGVQD (reference sequence). Trimming stripped 1 base from V and 0 bases from J, with 5 bases between. CDR3 amino acids: CASSEWTSTDTQYF. CDR3 bases: TGCGCCAGCAGTGAGTGGACTAGCACAGATACGCAGTATTTT.

V is TRBV30 and J is TRBJ2-7; TRBD1 matches 9 bases. Germline lookup yields CDR1 GTSNPN and CDR2 SVGIG (reference sequence). J was trimmed by 2 bases and V by 7 bases; bases with no gene match: 3. The CDR3 spans 12 residues. CDR3 residues: CASDRGPYEQYF. CDR3 bases: TGTGCCTCGGACAGGGGTCCCTACGAGCAGTACTTC.